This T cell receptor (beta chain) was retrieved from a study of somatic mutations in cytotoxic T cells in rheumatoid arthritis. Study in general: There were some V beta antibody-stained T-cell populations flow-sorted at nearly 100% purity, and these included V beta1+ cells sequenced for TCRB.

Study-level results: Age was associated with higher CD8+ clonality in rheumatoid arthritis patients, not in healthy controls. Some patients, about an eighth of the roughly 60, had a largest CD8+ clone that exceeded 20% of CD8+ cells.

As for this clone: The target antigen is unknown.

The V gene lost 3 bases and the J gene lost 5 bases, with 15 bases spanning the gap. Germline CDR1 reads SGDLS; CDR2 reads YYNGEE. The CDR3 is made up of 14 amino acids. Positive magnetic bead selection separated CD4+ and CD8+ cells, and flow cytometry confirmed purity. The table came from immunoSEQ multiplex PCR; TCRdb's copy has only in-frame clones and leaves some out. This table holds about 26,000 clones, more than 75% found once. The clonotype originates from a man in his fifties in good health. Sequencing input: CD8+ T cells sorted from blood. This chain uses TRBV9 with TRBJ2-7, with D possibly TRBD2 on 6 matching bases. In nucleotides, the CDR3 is TGTGCCAGCAGCGCGGGGATGTCGGGAGACGAGCAGTACTTC. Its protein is CASSAGMSGDEQYF.